Shown below are 5 T cell receptor beta chains from a single sample sequenced in a study of T-cell reconstitution after alpha-beta-depleted transplantation in children. Unique molecular identifiers were used to barcode this TCRbeta library. TCRdb passed the PCR reads through MiXCR, listing each CDR3 protein once. The sample consists of 440,000 or so distinct CDR3 sequences, 43% of them appearing once. Sequencing used PBMCs, obtained before TCRalphabeta/CD19-depleted stem cell transplant. All receptors come from a girl aged 2 to 9 with aplastic anemia, due to receive a stem cell transplant.

This clonotype was detected ten times or more. The rearrangement joins TRBV5-1 to TRBJ2-3; D is unresolved. Deletions cut 0 bases from V and 4 bases from J, with 12 bases between. There are 15 residues in the CDR3. Germline V gene data show CDR1 as SGHRS and CDR2 as YFSETQ. The CDR3 is CASSLAGFHADTQYF. The CDR3 region has the DNA TGCGCCAGCAGCTTGGCGGGTTTTCATGCAGATACGCAGTATTTT.

The rearrangement links TRBV10-2 to TRBJ2-7, with a possible D match to TRBD1 (5 bases). The V and J ends lost 3 bases and 6 bases respectively, with 12 bases between them. Germline CDR1 is WSHSY and CDR2 is SAAADI. The CDR3 is 13 residues long. The DNA of the CDR3 is TGCGCCAGCAGTGACGACAGCCCCATCGAGCAGTACTTC. Encoded protein: CASSDDSPIEQYF.

This clonotype was detected only a few times. The V and J genes are TRBV29-1 and TRBJ1-2; unclear D gene. This CDR3 region has 13 residues. Germline CDR1 is SQVTM and CDR2 is ANQGSEA. V was clipped by 2 bases and J by 8 bases, with 15 bases between them. CDR3 DNA: TGCAGCGTTGAATCGCGAAACGGTCACGGCTACACCTTC. Translating gives CSVESRNGHGYTF.

The sample holds one count of this clonotype. The chain joins TRBV6-4 to TRBJ2-5, with D unclear. Germline loops: CDR1 MRHNA, CDR2 SNTAGT. The CDR3 length is 11 residues. V was trimmed by 7 bases and J by 5 bases, leaving 8 bases between them. The CDR3 here is CASTVGETQYF. DNA for the CDR3: TGTGCCAGCACCGTTGGGGAGACCCAGTACTTC.

This clonotype occurred a few times. V gene TRBV5-6 combines with J gene TRBJ1-1; unclear D gene. The CDR3 loop spans 13 amino acids. The germline V gene encodes CDR1 SGHDT and CDR2 YYEEEE. V lost 7 bases to trimming and J lost 2 bases, with 12 bases between them. The CDR3 reads CASAGRVNTEAFF. In DNA form, the CDR3 reads TGTGCCAGCGCCGGGAGGGTAAACACTGAAGCTTTCTTT. The full variable domain, rest sourced from reference TRBV5-6 and TRBJ1-1, is DAGVTQSPTHLIKTRGQQVTLRCSPKSGHDTVSWYQQALGQGPQFIFQYYEEEERQRGNFPDRFSGHQFPNYSSELNVNALLLGDSALYLCASAGRVNTEAFFGQGTRLTVV.